This TCR beta chain was found in a study of blood T cell repertoires in COVID-19. The assay was immunoSEQ multiplex PCR, and TCRdb's table has in-frame clones only and misses some. The sample shows some 290,000 clones, approximately 90% of them seen only once. The sample consisted of PBMCs or T cells enriched from blood (not recorded which). The clonotype comes from a woman in her twenties or thirties who had been exposed to COVID-19.

CDR3 amino acids: CASSVQYNTEAFF. CDR3 DNA sequence: TGTGCCAGCAGCGTCCAGTATAACACTGAAGCTTTCTTT. This rearrangement joins TRBV7-9 to TRBJ1-1; D not resolved. The CDR3 runs 13 residues. Trimming removed 5 bases at V and 2 bases at J, with 9 bases between. Germline V gene sequence: CDR1 SEHNR, CDR2 FQNEAQ (reference sequence).